The 24 T cell receptor beta chains below were found in one sample sequenced in a study of OX40 agonist ivuxolimab in advanced cancers. The receptor library was made with the immunoSEQ multiplex PCR assay. TCRdb stores this immuneACCESS table with in-frame sequences only. Part of the clones is absent; in the studies checked, under half of the shortfall reflects unresolved V genes, and no reason is known for the rest. In all, the sample holds 80,000 or so clones, and 84% of those were seen once. The top ten clonotypes cover around 25% of the sample. Sequences were derived from CD4+ or CD8+ T cells sorted from blood, sampled in a trial of the OX40 agonist ivuxolimab. Receptor source: an adult with an advanced solid tumor such as melanoma, head and neck, liver or kidney cancer.

This chain connects TRBV28 to TRBJ1-6; no firm D call. Germline CDR1 reads MDHEN; CDR2 reads SYDVKM. V lost 7 bases, J lost 8 bases, and 15 bases lay in between. CDR3 length: 14 residues. The CDR3 DNA follows: TGTGCCAGCAACCTAGTTCAGCGGGATTCACCCCTCCACTTT. Encoded protein: CASNLVQRDSPLHF.

The chain carries TRBV5-1 and TRBJ1-2; D is perhaps TRBD1 (6 bases). The germline CDR1 and CDR2 sequences are SGHRS and YFSETQ. The CDR3 sequence is 13 residues long. Trimming removed 2 bases at V and 3 bases at J, with 8 bases between. The CDR3 loop reads CASSFEGDYGYTF. For the CDR3, the DNA is TGCGCCAGCAGCTTTGAGGGGGACTATGGCTACACCTTC.

The J gene is TRBJ2-7, the V gene TRBV19; 12 bases line up with TRBD2. J gave up 0 bases and V 5 bases, and 8 bases lay outside the gene matches. This CDR3 is built from 17 residues. Germline values: CDR1 LNHDA, CDR2 SQIVND (reference sequence). The CDR3 loop is CASSARLAGASSYEQYF. CDR3 nucleotide sequence: TGTGCCAGTAGTGCGCGACTAGCGGGGGCGAGCTCCTACGAGCAGTACTTC.

This chain joins TRBV5-1 and TRBJ2-3; D remains ambiguous. V was cut by 8 bases and J by 1 base, with 11 bases left in between. There are 13 residues in the CDR3. Germline V gene lookup returns CDR1 SGHRS and CDR2 YFSETQ. CDR3 bases: TGCGCCAGTCAGGAGAGTCGCACAGATACGCAGTATTTT. As protein: CASQESRTDTQYF.

The chain recombines TRBV28 with TRBJ2-7; 10 nucleotides agree with TRBD1. V shed 2 bases and J 1 base; nucleotides not matched to a gene: 8. The germline V gene encodes CDR1 MDHEN and CDR2 SYDVKM. There are 17 residues in the CDR3. CDR3 DNA sequence: TGTGCCAGCAGTTTAAGGGGTCTGGGACAGGGGTCCTACGAGCAGTACTTC. This encodes CASSLRGLGQGSYEQYF.

The chain joins TRBV7-8 to TRBJ2-2; tentatively, D is TRBD2 (6 bases). This CDR3 comprises 15 residues. V lost 1 base to trimming and J lost 4 bases, with 10 bases between them. Germline CDR1 and CDR2: SGHVS and FQNEAQ. The CDR3 bases are TGTGCCAGCAGCTTAGTCGGAGGGAGCACCGGGGAGCTGTTTTTT. This encodes CASSLVGGSTGELFF. Full variable domain (missing parts from reference TRBV7-8 and TRBJ2-2): GAGVSQSPRYKVAKRGQDVALRCDPISGHVSLFWYQQALGQGPEFLTYFQNEAQLDKSGLPSDRFFAERPEGSVSTLKIQRTQQEDSAVYLCASSLVGGSTGELFFGEGSRLTVL.

This chain joins TRBV5-4 and TRBJ1-2; 9 nucleotides match TRBD1. The V segment lost 4 bases and the J segment 2 bases; nucleotides outside the gene matches: 12. Germline loops: CDR1 SGHNT, CDR2 YYREEE (reference sequence). The CDR3 is made up of 17 amino acids. The CDR3 DNA sequence: TGTGCCAGCAGCCTGGACAGGGGCCGCCTCGTGAACTATGGCTACACCTTC. Its protein is CASSLDRGRLVNYGYTF.

This sequence joins TRBV19 and TRBJ1-4; D not resolved. Germline V gives CDR1 LNHDA, CDR2 SQIVND (reference sequence). This CDR3 spans 14 amino acids. Trimming pared 0 bases from V and 6 bases from J, leaving 8 bases between. Here the CDR3 reads CASSIDREDEKLFF. Here the CDR3 DNA reads TGTGCCAGTAGTATAGACCGGGAAGATGAAAAACTGTTTTTT.

The CDR3 nucleotides read TGTGCCAGCAGCTTAGCGGGGGGTTACAATGAGCAGTTCTTC. This translates into CASSLAGGYNEQFF. The chain joins TRBV7-2 to TRBJ2-1; tentatively, D is TRBD2 (6 bases). This CDR3 is built from 14 residues. With 0 bases removed from V and 4 bases from J, the gap between germline ends came to 7 bases. The germline V gene has CDR1 SGHTA and CDR2 FQGNSA. The entire variable domain, with the rest obtained from reference TRBV7-2 and TRBJ2-1, is as follows: GAGVSQSPSNKVTEKGKDVELRCDPISGHTALYWYRQSLGQGLEFLIYFQGNSAPDKSGLPSDRFSAERTGGSVSTLTIQRTQQEDSAVYLCASSLAGGYNEQFFGPGTRLTVL.

This rearrangement joins TRBV5-1 to TRBJ1-4; no clear D. Germline V gene data show CDR1 as SGHRS and CDR2 as YFSETQ. V dropped 1 base and J dropped 4 bases, with 11 bases sitting between them. CDR3 length: 15 residues. In DNA, the CDR3 is TGCGCCAGCAGCTTGCCCGAGGGTGGTAATGAAAAACTGTTTTTT. It codes for CASSLPEGGNEKLFF. Together with reference TRBV5-1 and TRBJ1-4, the CDR3 gives the full variable domain: KAGVTQTPRYLIKTRGQQVTLSCSPISGHRSVSWYQQTPGQGLQFLFEYFSETQRNKGNFPGRFSGRQFSNSRSEMNVSTLELGDSALYLCASSLPEGGNEKLFFGSGTQLSVL.

The V call is TRBV30, the J call TRBJ1-2, with 11 bases identical to TRBD1. The CDR3 has 15 amino acids. V lost 5 bases and J lost 6; bases outside the gene matches: 11. The germline V gene encodes CDR1 GTSNPN and CDR2 SVGIG (reference sequence). The CDR3 reads CAWSTGTGGINGYTF. The CDR3 bases are TGTGCCTGGTCCACTGGGACAGGGGGAATCAATGGCTACACCTTC.

The V call is TRBV23-1, the J call TRBJ2-7, with 8 bases identical to TRBD2. TRBV23-1 is designated an ORF whose function remains uncertain. This CDR3 contains 17 residues. After removal of 1 base from V and 4 bases from J, the junction contained 12 bases not matched to a gene. For the CDR3, the DNA is TGCGCCAGCAGTCAATTTATGAGCGGGAGAAAGGGTTACGAGCAGTACTTC. Protein: CASSQFMSGRKGYEQYF.

The chain uses TRBV4-3 and TRBJ1-4; no firm D call. Germline loops: CDR1 LGHNA, CDR2 YSLEER. With 0 bases removed from V and 5 bases from J, the gap between germline ends came to 10 bases. The CDR3 runs 15 residues. As DNA, the CDR3 is TGCGCCAGCAGCCAAGATTGGCAGATAAATGAAAAACTGTTTTTT. This gives the protein CASSQDWQINEKLFF.

The genes are TRBV7-2 and TRBJ1-3, with 12 positions matching TRBD1. V was pared by 3 bases and J by 4 bases, with 4 bases of the junction left unmatched. Germline V gene sequence: CDR1 SGHTA, CDR2 FQGNSA. The CDR3 is 16 amino acids. The CDR3 is CASSLGQGAYGNTIYF. CDR3 DNA: TGTGCCAGCAGCTTGGGACAGGGGGCGTACGGAAACACCATATATTTT.

V and J are TRBV7-8 and TRBJ2-5; 7 bases match TRBD1. This CDR3 comprises 17 residues. Germline values: CDR1 SGHVS, CDR2 FQNEAQ. V lost 5 bases, J lost 3 bases, and 15 bases stayed unmatched. The CDR3 loop reads CASSPDRVGLRKETQYF. In DNA form, the CDR3 reads TGTGCCAGCAGCCCCGACAGGGTGGGCCTTCGGAAAGAGACCCAGTACTTC.

V gene TRBV28 combines with J gene TRBJ2-5; 7 bases line up with TRBD1. TRBJ2-7 explains the end of the DNA better; the J call may be wrong. Germline assignment: CDR1 MDHEN and CDR2 SYDVKM. This CDR3 has 14 amino acids. CDR3 loop: CASSLTGNHYEQYF. DNA of the CDR3: TGTGCCAGCAGTTTGACAGGGAACCACTACGAGCAGTACTTC.

This clone turned up a few times. The J gene is TRBJ1-1, the V gene TRBV2; 8 positions match TRBD1. The CDR3 is 14 residues long. V shed 7 bases and J 3 bases; nucleotides not matched to a gene: 7. Germline CDR1 SNHLY, CDR2 FYNNEI. As DNA, the CDR3 is TGTGCCAGCATTCTACAGGGGGGGTACACTGAAGCTTTCTTT. Its protein is CASILQGGYTEAFF.

V usage is TRBV6-5 and J usage is TRBJ1-2, with 7 bases that match TRBD1. The trim removed 5 bases at V and 0 bases at J, leaving 6 bases unmatched. CDR1 is MNHEY, CDR2 SVGAGI, per germline. This CDR3 comprises 15 residues. CDR3 region: CASSTTGKANYGYTF. CDR3 nucleotides: TGTGCCAGCAGTACGACAGGGAAAGCTAACTATGGCTACACCTTC.

V is TRBV6-6 and J is TRBJ2-5; 7 bases map to TRBD2. TRBJ2-7 explains the end of the DNA better; the J call may be wrong. This CDR3 has 16 residues. Germline loops: CDR1 MNHNY, CDR2 SVGAGI (reference sequence). CDR3 sequence reads: CASSYSVGGPAYEQYF. The CDR3 DNA reads as TGTGCCAGCAGTTACTCGGTGGGAGGGCCCGCCTACGAGCAGTACTTC.

The rearrangement uses TRBV19 and TRBJ2-3, with TRBD1 matching over 8 bases. There are 15 residues in the CDR3. Germline V lookup: CDR1 LNHDA, CDR2 SQIVND (reference sequence). V shed 6 bases and J 0 bases; nucleotides not matched to a gene: 5. CDR3 in amino acids: CASRETGDSTDTQYF. The CDR3 DNA reads TGTGCCAGTAGAGAGACAGGGGATAGCACAGATACGCAGTATTTT.

This sequence joins TRBV5-6 and TRBJ1-5; no firm D call. Germline lookup yields CDR1 SGHDT and CDR2 YYEEEE. The CDR3 extends over 18 amino acids. Trimming stripped 1 base from V and 0 bases from J, with 17 bases between. The DNA for the CDR3 is TGTGCCAGCAGCTTGAGGGCCCTACAGCTCTTTAGCAATCAGCCCCAGCATTTT. As protein: CASSLRALQLFSNQPQHF.

The J gene is TRBJ1-5, the V gene TRBV6-6; D possibly corresponds to TRBD1 (5 bases). CDR3 length: 13 amino acids. Germline lookup yields CDR1 MNHNY and CDR2 SVGAGI (reference sequence). V was pared by 6 bases and J by 2 bases, with 8 bases between. The CDR3 DNA reads TGTGCCAGCAGCAGGGAAGGCAATCAGCCCCAGCATTTT. Its protein product is CASSREGNQPQHF.

This clone has only a few counts. The J gene is TRBJ1-1, the V gene TRBV9; D gene uncertain. Germline CDR1 is SGDLS and CDR2 is YYNGEE. The CDR3 spans 16 residues. The germline V and J ends were trimmed by 0 bases and 3 bases, with 15 bases remaining between them. The CDR3 region is CASSVDFDRTDTEAFF. Here the CDR3 DNA reads TGTGCCAGCAGCGTAGATTTTGACCGAACGGACACTGAAGCTTTCTTT.

In its sample, this clone was seen a few times. The gene calls are TRBV4-1 and TRBJ1-3; 8 bases agree with TRBD1. After removal of 3 bases from V and 1 base from J, the junction contained 11 bases not matched to a gene. CDR3 length equals 18 residues. Germline CDR1 reads MGHRA; CDR2 reads YSYEKL. CDR3 protein: CASSHRDRPRGSGNTIYF. DNA for the CDR3: TGCGCCAGCAGCCATCGGGACAGGCCCAGGGGTTCTGGAAACACCATATATTTT.